The rows below give T cell receptor beta chains drawn from one sample of a study of regulatory T cells in long-lasting Graves disease. TCRdb called the multiplex PCR reads again in MiXCR, with one record for every CDR3 protein. The table includes 350,000 to 500,000 distinct CDR3 sequences, around 20% detected once. The material was peripheral blood mononuclear cells (PBMCs), obtained when the disease was refractory, from a patient treated with antithyroid drugs. The receptors originated from a female donor with Graves disease. The CDR3 runs from the conserved cysteine through the conserved F or W. The D gene is left open where the match is weak. Clone size is given for some rows only: seen once, a few or many times, or a class if the clone is expanded.

j_call: TRBJ2-7; clone_size: NA; v_call: TRBV12-3/TRBV12-4; d_call: NA; cdr3_nt: TGTGCCAGCAGTCCTCAGGGGCCCTACGGGCAATACTTC; cdr3_aa: CASSPQGPYGQYF
j_call: TRBJ2-7; clone_size: few; v_call: TRBV5-1; d_call: NA; cdr3_nt: TGCGCCAGCAGCCTCCGTTCAGACAGCTACGAGCAGTACTTC; cdr3_aa: CASSLRSDSYEQYF
j_call: TRBJ2-5; clone_size: many; v_call: TRBV7-9; d_call: TRBD2; cdr3_nt: TGTGCCAGCACCCACCAAACCCTCGGGGAGGGGATCCGCCAAGAGACCCAGTACTTC; cdr3_aa: CASTHQTLGEGIRQETQYF
j_call: TRBJ1-1; clone_size: many; v_call: TRBV6-5; d_call: NA; cdr3_nt: TGTGCCAGCAGTTACGATGCCGGGAAGAACACTGAAGCTTTCTTT; cdr3_aa: CASSYDAGKNTEAFF
j_call: TRBJ1-1; clone_size: once; v_call: TRBV30; d_call: NA; cdr3_nt: TGTGCCTCGGAGTACACTGAAGCTTTCTTT; cdr3_aa: CASEYTEAFF
j_call: TRBJ2-5; clone_size: few; v_call: TRBV5-4; d_call: NA; cdr3_nt: TGTGCCAGCAGCTCGAAAGACAGACAAGAGACCCAGTACTTC; cdr3_aa: CASSSKDRQETQYF
j_call: TRBJ2-7; clone_size: few; v_call: TRBV20-1; d_call: TRBD2; cdr3_nt: TGCAGTGCTACCGGACTAGCGGGGGCATATTACGAGCAGTACTTC; cdr3_aa: CSATGLAGAYYEQYF
j_call: TRBJ2-3; clone_size: NA; v_call: TRBV15; d_call: TRBD2; cdr3_nt: TGTGCCACCAGCAGAGCGGGAGGACCAGATACGCAGTATTTT; cdr3_aa: CATSRAGGPDTQYF
j_call: TRBJ2-2; clone_size: once; v_call: TRBV5-4; d_call: TRBD2; cdr3_nt: TGTGCCAGCTCGACTAGCGGGAGGGCCGGGGTCACCGGGGAGCTGTTTTTT; cdr3_aa: CASSTSGRAGVTGELFF
j_call: TRBJ2-7; clone_size: few; v_call: TRBV19; d_call: TRBD2; cdr3_nt: TGTGCCAGTAGTCCCTCTGGACTAGCGGGAGCCCCTGGGCAGTACTTC; cdr3_aa: CASSPSGLAGAPGQYF